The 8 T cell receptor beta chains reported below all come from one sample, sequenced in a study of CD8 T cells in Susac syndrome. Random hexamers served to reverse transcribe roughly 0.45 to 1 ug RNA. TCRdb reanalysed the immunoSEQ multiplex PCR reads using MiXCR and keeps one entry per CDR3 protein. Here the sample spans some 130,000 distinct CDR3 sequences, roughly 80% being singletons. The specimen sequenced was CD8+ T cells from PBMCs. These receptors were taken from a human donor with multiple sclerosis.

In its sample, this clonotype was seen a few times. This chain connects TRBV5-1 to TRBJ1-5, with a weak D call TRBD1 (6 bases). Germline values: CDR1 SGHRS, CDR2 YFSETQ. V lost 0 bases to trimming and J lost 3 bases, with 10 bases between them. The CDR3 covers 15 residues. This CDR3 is CASSLEGGDNQPQHF. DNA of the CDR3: TGCGCCAGCAGCTTGGAAGGGGGTGACAATCAGCCCCAGCATTTT.

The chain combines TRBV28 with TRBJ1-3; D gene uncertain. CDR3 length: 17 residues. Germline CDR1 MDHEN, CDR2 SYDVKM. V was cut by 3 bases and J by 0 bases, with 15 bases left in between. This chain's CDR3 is CASSFYHTGNSGNTIYF. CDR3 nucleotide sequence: TGTGCCAGCAGTTTTTACCACACGGGGAACTCTGGAAACACCATATATTTT.

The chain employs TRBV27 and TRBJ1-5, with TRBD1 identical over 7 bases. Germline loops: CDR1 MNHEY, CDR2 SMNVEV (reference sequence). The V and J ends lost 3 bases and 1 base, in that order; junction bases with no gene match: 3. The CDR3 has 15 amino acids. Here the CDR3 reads CASSFSGGSNQPQHF. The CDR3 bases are TGTGCCAGCAGTTTCTCAGGGGGAAGCAATCAGCCCCAGCATTTT.

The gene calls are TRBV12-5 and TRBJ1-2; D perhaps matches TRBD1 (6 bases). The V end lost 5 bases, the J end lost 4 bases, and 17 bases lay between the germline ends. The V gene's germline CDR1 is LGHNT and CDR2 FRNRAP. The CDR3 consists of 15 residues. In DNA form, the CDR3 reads TGTGCTAGTGGTCCAGGACAGTACCCTTTCTATGGCTACACCTTC. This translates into CASGPGQYPFYGYTF.

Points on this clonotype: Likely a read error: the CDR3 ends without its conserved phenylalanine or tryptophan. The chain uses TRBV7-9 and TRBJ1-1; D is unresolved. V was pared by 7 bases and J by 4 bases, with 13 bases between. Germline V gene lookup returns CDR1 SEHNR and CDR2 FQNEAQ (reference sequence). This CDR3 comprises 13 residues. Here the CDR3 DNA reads TGTGCCAGCACAACCGGAGTGAGCACTGAAGCTTTCCTT. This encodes CASTTGVSTEAFL.

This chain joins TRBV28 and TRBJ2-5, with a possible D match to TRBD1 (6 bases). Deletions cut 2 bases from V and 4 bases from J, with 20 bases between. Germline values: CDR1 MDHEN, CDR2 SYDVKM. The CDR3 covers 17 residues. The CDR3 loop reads CASSLISLGGLRETQYF. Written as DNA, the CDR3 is TGTGCCAGCAGTTTAATCTCCCTAGGGGGTTTACGAGAGACCCAGTACTTC.

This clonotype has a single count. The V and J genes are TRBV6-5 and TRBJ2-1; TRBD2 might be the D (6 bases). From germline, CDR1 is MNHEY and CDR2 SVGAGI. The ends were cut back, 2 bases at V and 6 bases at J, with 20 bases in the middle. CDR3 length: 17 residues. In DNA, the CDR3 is TGTGCCAGCAGTTACCCCGTAGGGAGGTGGGGGGTCAATGAGCAGTTCTTC. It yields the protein CASSYPVGRWGVNEQFF.

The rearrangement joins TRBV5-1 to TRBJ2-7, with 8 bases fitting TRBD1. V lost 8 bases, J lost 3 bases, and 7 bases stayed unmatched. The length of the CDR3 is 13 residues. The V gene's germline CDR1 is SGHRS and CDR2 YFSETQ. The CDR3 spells CASRQGWGYEQYF. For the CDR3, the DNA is TGCGCCAGTAGACAGGGGTGGGGCTACGAGCAGTACTTC. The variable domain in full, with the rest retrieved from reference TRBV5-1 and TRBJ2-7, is KAGVTQTPRYLIKTRGQQVTLSCSPISGHRSVSWYQQTPGQGLQFLFEYFSETQRNKGNFPGRFSGRQFSNSRSEMNVSTLELGDSALYLCASRQGWGYEQYFGPGTRLTVT.